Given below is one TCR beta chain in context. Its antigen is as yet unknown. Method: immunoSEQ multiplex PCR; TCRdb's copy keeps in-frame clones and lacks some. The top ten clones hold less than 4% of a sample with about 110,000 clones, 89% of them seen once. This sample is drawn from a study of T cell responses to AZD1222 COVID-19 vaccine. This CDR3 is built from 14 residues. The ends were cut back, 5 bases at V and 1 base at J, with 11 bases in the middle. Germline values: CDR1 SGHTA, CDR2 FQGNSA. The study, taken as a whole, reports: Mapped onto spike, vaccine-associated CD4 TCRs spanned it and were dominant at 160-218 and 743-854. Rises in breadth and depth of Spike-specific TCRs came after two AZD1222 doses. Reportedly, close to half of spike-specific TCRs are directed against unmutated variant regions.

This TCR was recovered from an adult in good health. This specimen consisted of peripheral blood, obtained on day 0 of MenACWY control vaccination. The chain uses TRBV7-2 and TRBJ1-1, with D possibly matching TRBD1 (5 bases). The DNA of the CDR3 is TGTGCCAGCAGCCCCTATGGACAGAACACTGAAGCTTTCTTT. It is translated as CASSPYGQNTEAFF.